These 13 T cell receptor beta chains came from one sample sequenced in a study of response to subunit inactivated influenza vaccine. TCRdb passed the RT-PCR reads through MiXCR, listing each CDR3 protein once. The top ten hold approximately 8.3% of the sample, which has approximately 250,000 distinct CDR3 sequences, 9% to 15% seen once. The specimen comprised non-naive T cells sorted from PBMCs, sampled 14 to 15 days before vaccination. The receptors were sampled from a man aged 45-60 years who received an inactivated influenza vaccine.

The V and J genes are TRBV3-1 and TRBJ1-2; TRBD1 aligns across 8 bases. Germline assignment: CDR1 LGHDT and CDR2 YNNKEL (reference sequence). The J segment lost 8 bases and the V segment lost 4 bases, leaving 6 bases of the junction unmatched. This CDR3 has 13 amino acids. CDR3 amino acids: CASSPPGGSGYTF. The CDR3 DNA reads TGTGCCAGCAGCCCACCAGGGGGCAGCGGCTACACCTTC. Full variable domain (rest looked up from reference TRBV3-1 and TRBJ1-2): DTAVSQTPKYLVTQMGNDKSIKCEQNLGHDTMYWYKQDSKKFLKIMFSYNNKELIINETVPNRFSPKSPDKAHLNLHINSLELGDSAVYFCASSPPGGSGYTFGSGTRLTVV.

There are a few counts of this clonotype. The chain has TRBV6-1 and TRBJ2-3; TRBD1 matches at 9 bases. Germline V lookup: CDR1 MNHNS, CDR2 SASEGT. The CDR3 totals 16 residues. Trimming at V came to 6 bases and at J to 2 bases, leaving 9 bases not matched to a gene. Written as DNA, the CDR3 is TGTGCCAGCAGCCGCCCGACAGGGGGGATCACAGATACGCAGTATTTT. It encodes CASSRPTGGITDTQYF.

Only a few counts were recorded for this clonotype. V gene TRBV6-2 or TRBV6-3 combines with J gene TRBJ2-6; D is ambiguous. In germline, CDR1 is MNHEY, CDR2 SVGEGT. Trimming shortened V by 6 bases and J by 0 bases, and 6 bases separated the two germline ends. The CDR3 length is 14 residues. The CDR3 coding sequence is TGTGCCAGCAGGCAAATCTCTGGGGCCAACGTCCTGACTTTC. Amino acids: CASRQISGANVLTF.

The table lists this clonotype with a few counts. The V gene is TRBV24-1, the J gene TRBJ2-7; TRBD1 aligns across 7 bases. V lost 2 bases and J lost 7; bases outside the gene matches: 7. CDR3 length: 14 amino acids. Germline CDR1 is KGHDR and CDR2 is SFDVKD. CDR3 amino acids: CATSDSGTAREQYF. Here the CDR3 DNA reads TGTGCCACCAGTGATTCCGGGACAGCTCGGGAGCAGTACTTC.

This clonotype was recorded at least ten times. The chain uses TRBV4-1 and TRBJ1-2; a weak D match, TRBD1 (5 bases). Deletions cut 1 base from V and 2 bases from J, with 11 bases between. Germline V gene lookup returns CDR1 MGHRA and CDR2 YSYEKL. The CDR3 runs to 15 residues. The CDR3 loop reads CASSQGWQGNYGYTF. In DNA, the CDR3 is TGCGCCAGCAGCCAAGGTTGGCAGGGAAACTATGGCTACACCTTC.

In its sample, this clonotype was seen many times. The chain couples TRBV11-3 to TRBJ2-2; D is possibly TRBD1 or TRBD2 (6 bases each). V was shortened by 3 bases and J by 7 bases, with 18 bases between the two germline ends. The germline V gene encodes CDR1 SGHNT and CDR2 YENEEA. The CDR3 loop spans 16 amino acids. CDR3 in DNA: TGTGCCAGCAGCTTGAACACCCCCGGAGGGGGCGGGGAGCTGTTTTTT. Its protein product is CASSLNTPGGGGELFF.

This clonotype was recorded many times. Here the CDR3 reads CASSEWAGRAQETQYF. The CDR3 DNA sequence: TGTGCCAGCAGTGAATGGGCAGGGAGGGCCCAAGAGACCCAGTACTTC. The chain has TRBV6-1 and TRBJ2-5; 7 nucleotides agree with TRBD2. The CDR3 covers 16 residues. The V and J ends lost 2 bases and 1 base, in that order; junction bases with no gene match: 7. Germline V gene lookup returns CDR1 MNHNS and CDR2 SASEGT.

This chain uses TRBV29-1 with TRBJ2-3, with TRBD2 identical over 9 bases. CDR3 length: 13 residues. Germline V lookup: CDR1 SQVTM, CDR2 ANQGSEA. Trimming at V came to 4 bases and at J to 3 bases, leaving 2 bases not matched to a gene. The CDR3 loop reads CSVAAGGTDTQYF. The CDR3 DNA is TGCAGCGTTGCTGCGGGAGGGACAGATACGCAGTATTTT.

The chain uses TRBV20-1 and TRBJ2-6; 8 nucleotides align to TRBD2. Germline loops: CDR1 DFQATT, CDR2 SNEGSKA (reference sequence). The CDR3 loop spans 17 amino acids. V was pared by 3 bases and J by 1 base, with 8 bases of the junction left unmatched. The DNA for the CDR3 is TGCAGTGCTAGGTCCGGGACTAGTTATTCTGGGGCCAACGTCCTGACTTTC. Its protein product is CSARSGTSYSGANVLTF.

CDR3 in amino acids: CSARDDAGGKTGELFF. CDR3 bases: TGCAGTGCTAGAGATGATGCGGGAGGGAAGACCGGGGAGCTGTTTTTT. V and J are TRBV20-1 and TRBJ2-2; 9 bases fit TRBD2. In germline, CDR1 is DFQATT, CDR2 SNEGSKA (reference sequence). CDR3 length: 16 amino acids. The V gene end was trimmed by 0 bases and the J gene end by 5 bases; junction bases not matched to a gene: 7.

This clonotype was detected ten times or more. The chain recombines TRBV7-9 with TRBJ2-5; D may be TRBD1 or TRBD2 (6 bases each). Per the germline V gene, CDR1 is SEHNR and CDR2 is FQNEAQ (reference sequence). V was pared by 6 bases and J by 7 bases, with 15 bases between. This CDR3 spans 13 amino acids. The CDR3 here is CASSDSGAVTQYF. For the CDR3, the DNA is TGTGCCAGCAGTGACTCGGGGGCGGTGACCCAGTACTTC.

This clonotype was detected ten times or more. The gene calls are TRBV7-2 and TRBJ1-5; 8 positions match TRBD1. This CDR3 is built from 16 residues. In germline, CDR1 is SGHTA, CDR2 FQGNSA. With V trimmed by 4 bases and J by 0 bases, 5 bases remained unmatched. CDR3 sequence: CASSSGQGFSNQPQHF. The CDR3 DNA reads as TGTGCCAGCAGCTCCGGACAGGGTTTTAGCAATCAGCCCCAGCATTTT.

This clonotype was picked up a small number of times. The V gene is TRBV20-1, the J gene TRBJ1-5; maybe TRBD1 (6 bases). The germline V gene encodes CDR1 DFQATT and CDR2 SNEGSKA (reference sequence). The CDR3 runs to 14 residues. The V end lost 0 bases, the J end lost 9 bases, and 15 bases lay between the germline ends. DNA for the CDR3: TGCAGTGCTAGAGATGGGGGCCTCAATACGCCCCAGCATTTT. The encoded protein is CSARDGGLNTPQHF.